The clone carrying this T cell receptor beta chain was counted many times. Its antigen is currently unknown. The time point here: persistent/refractory GD, antithyroid drugs over 5 years with positive TRAb. Generation of the TCR library employed RNA extracted from PBMCs. V lost 9 bases to trimming and J lost 7 bases; unmatched junction nucleotides: 7. The germline V gene encodes CDR1 MDHEN and CDR2 SYDVKM. The CDR3 is 13 residues long. This record belongs to a study of regulatory T cells in long-lasting Graves disease. Study conclusions and caveats: Persistent disease samples used TRBV28, TRBJ1-2 and TRBJ2-5 preferentially. Sample size was small, which may have lowered accuracy.

iRepertoire HTBI primers and Arm-PCR of CDR3 regions built TCR beta libraries. In the source study's methods: Sample data revealed about 62 TRBV and 11 to 15 TRBJ segments. TCRdb analysed the multiplex PCR reads with MiXCR anew, one entry per CDR3 protein. V and J calls and clone size were set by TCRdb, not the authors. The data hold approximately 380,000 distinct CDR3 sequences, with around 20% observed a single time. The genes are TRBV28 and TRBJ1-2; TRBD1 agrees at 11 bases. The TCR was taken from a female donor with Graves disease. Sequencing was performed on peripheral blood mononuclear cells (PBMCs), taken when the disease was refractory, from a patient treated with antithyroid drugs. CDR3 nucleotides: TGTGCCAGTTCCGGGACAGGGGGACTTGGCTACACCTTC. Its translation: CASSGTGGLGYTF.